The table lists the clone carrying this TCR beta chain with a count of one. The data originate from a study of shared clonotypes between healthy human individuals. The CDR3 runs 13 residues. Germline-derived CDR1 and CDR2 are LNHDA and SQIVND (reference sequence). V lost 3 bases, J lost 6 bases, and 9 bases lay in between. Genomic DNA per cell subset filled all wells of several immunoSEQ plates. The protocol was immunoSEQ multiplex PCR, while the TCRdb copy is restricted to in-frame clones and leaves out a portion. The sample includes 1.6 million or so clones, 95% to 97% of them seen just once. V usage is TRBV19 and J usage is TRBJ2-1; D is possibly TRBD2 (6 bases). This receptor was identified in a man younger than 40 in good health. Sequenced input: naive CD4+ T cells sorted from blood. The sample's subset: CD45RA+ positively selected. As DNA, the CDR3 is TGTGCCAGTAGTATTCTAGCGCCCAATGAGCAGTTCTTC. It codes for CASSILAPNEQFF.